This is a list of T cell receptor beta chains from one sample in a study of vaccination effects on CD4 cells after COVID-19. Antigen specificity for these receptors is unknown. Profiled with immunoSEQ multiplex PCR; TCRdb holds only in-frame clones, not every one. The table records around 28,000 clones, 75% to 85% of them present only once. This material consisted of CD4+ T cells from PBMCs cultured with SARS-CoV-2 spike peptides, taken before COVID-19 vaccination. These TCRs come from a human donor who received a COVID-19 vaccine. The CDR3 runs from the conserved cysteine through the conserved F or W. The D gene is left open where the match is weak. Clone size appears in some rows only: once, few, many, or a class for an expanded clone.

V gene	D gene	clone size	CDR3 length	J gene	CDR3 protein	CDR3 DNA
TRBV3-1/TRBV3-2	NA	NA	17	TRBJ2-6	CASSRATDASGANVLTF	TGTGCCAGCAGCCGGGCCACAGACGCCTCTGGGGCCAACGTCCTGACTTTC
TRBV5-1	TRBD1	NA	16	TRBJ2-5	CASSIGDRVLQETQYF	TGCGCCAGCAGCATAGGGGACAGGGTCCTACAAGAGACCCAGTACTTC
TRBV4-2	NA	NA	13	TRBJ2-3	CASSQDQADTQYF	TGTGCCAGCAGCCAAGATCAAGCAGATACGCAGTATTTT
TRBV7-9	TRBD1	NA	12	TRBJ1-1	CASSLRTGEAFF	TGTGCCAGCAGCTTGCGGACAGGGGAAGCTTTCTTT
TRBV28	TRBD2	NA	15	TRBJ2-3	CASSLAGGPTDTQYF	TGTGCCAGCAGTCTAGCGGGAGGGCCCACAGATACGCAGTATTTT
TRBV7-8	NA	NA	13	TRBJ2-6	CASSSAGANVLTF	TGTGCCAGCAGCTCAGCTGGGGCCAACGTCCTGACTTTC
TRBV10-3	NA	NA	16	TRBJ1-1	CAISVPGARSETEAFF	TGTGCCATCAGTGTCCCGGGAGCACGATCGGAGACTGAAGCTTTCTTT
TRBV28	NA	NA	15	TRBJ2-1	CASSPMGHRDNEQFF	TGTGCCAGCAGCCCAATGGGACATAGGGACAATGAGCAGTTCTTC
TRBV2	NA	NA	12	TRBJ2-1	CASSEDSNEQFF	TGTGCCAGCAGTGAAGATTCCAATGAGCAGTTCTTC
TRBV5-1	NA	NA	13	TRBJ1-2	CASSLAIGYGYTF	TGCGCCAGCAGCTTGGCCATTGGGTATGGCTACACCTTC
TRBV29-1	TRBD1	NA	15	TRBJ1-2	CSVESRDRGNYGYTF	TGCAGCGTTGAAAGCCGGGACAGGGGAAACTATGGCTACACCTTC
TRBV5-1	NA	NA	15	TRBJ2-2	CASSLAGRNTGELFF	TGCGCCAGCAGCTTGGCCGGCAGAAACACCGGGGAGCTGTTTTTT
TRBV6-2/TRBV6-3	TRBD2	NA	18	TRBJ2-2	CASSRGGVRDSNTGELFF	TGTGCCAGCAGCCGGGGGGGGGTCCGCGATTCGAACACCGGGGAGCTGTTTTTT
TRBV7-2	NA	NA	14	TRBJ2-1	CASSLTEAHNEQFF	TGTGCCAGCAGCCTTACAGAGGCGCACAATGAGCAGTTCTTC
TRBV7-2	NA	NA	15	TRBJ2-3	CASSLGGTSTDTQYF	TGTGCCAGCAGCTTAGGCGGCACTTCCACAGATACGCAGTATTTT
TRBV5-5	NA	NA	15	TRBJ2-6	CASSLGVSGANVLTF	TGTGCCAGCAGCTTGGGCGTCTCTGGGGCCAACGTCCTGACTTTC
TRBV19	NA	once	15	TRBJ1-2	CASSTTRDTLYGYTF	TGTGCCAGTAGTACTACCCGGGACACTCTCTATGGCTACACCTTC
TRBV9	TRBD1	once	13	TRBJ2-7	CASSAGTDYEQYF	TGTGCCAGCAGCGCCGGGACAGACTACGAGCAGTACTTC
TRBV27	NA	NA	13	TRBJ1-2	CASTPRGNYGYTF	TGTGCCAGCACTCCACGGGGCAACTATGGCTACACCTTC
TRBV19	TRBD1	few	16	TRBJ1-3	CASSYQQGSSGNTIYF	TGTGCCAGTAGTTACCAACAGGGGTCCTCTGGAAACACCATATATTTT
TRBV6-5	NA	NA	14	TRBJ2-7	CASSGGLGAYEQYF	TGTGCCAGCAGCGGGGGGCTGGGGGCCTACGAGCAGTACTTC
TRBV5-1	NA	NA	15	TRBJ1-6	CASSLRAGNNSPLHF	TGCGCCAGCAGCTTGAGGGCAGGCAATAATTCACCCCTCCACTTT
TRBV6-5	NA	few	14	TRBJ2-1	CASSSRGGQGEQFF	TGTGCCAGCAGTTCCCGAGGGGGGCAGGGGGAGCAGTTCTTC
TRBV28	NA	NA	12	TRBJ1-1	CASKGGWTEAFF	TGTGCCAGCAAGGGGGGCTGGACTGAAGCTTTCTTT
TRBV9	NA	NA	13	TRBJ1-3	CASSEDRGNTIYF	TGTGCCAGCAGCGAGGACAGAGGAAACACCATATATTTT
TRBV14	NA	NA	18	TRBJ2-4	CASSQGGPGSFLKNIQYF	TGTGCCAGCAGCCAAGGAGGCCCCGGAAGTTTCCTCAAAAACATTCAGTACTTC
TRBV10-3	NA	NA	13	TRBJ2-2	CAIGAGLPGELFF	TGTGCCATCGGGGCAGGGCTACCCGGGGAGCTGTTTTTT
TRBV5-4	TRBD1	once	16	TRBJ2-1	CASSLDRGNSYNEQFF	TGTGCCAGCAGCTTGGACAGGGGAAACTCCTACAATGAGCAGTTCTTC
TRBV24-1	TRBD2	NA	16	TRBJ2-7	CATSDNGLAGSYEQYF	TGTGCCACCAGTGATAACGGACTAGCGGGATCCTACGAGCAGTACTTC
TRBV3-1/TRBV3-2	NA	NA	14	TRBJ2-3	CASSLRQVSDTQYF	TGTGCCAGCAGTTTACGACAGGTCTCAGATACGCAGTATTTT
TRBV28	NA	NA	16	TRBJ2-1	CASRDPGRGSYNEQFF	TGTGCCAGCAGGGACCCAGGGCGAGGCTCCTACAATGAGCAGTTCTTC
TRBV20-1	TRBD1	NA	17	TRBJ1-5	CSASSPPGTGGNQPQHF	TGCAGTGCTAGTAGTCCCCCAGGGACAGGGGGCAATCAGCCCCAGCATTTT
TRBV10-3	NA	NA	13	TRBJ2-5	CAISESVKETQYF	TGTGCCATCAGTGAGTCGGTTAAGGAGACCCAGTACTTC
TRBV2	NA	NA	12	TRBJ1-1	CASTREGVEAFF	TGTGCCAGCACAAGGGAGGGAGTCGAAGCTTTCTTT
TRBV4-1	NA	NA	13	TRBJ1-6	CASSQAGLGALHF	TGCGCCAGCAGCCAAGCAGGGCTGGGGGCCCTCCACTTT
TRBV2	NA	NA	14	TRBJ1-5	CASSTGLGYQPQHF	TGTGCCAGCAGTACAGGGTTAGGATATCAGCCCCAGCATTTT
TRBV11-2	NA	once	15	TRBJ1-5	CASSRTTASNQPQHF	TGTGCCAGCAGCCGTACAACCGCCAGCAATCAGCCCCAGCATTTT
TRBV14	TRBD1	NA	15	TRBJ2-5	CASSQIQGVQETQYF	TGTGCCAGCAGCCAAATACAGGGGGTCCAAGAGACCCAGTACTTC
TRBV6-5	TRBD1	NA	15	TRBJ1-1	CASSYTRDRVTEAFF	TGTGCCAGCAGTTACACCCGGGACAGGGTCACTGAAGCTTTCTTT
TRBV24-1	NA	NA	20	TRBJ1-3	CATSDLRFPAGPSSGNTIYF	TGTGCCACCAGTGATTTGCGTTTCCCTGCGGGACCGAGCTCTGGAAACACCATATATTTT
TRBV7-9	TRBD2	NA	18	TRBJ2-1	CASSHRPPTSGSFYEQFF	TGTGCCAGCAGCCACCGGCCCCCGACTAGCGGGAGTTTCTATGAGCAGTTCTTC
TRBV28	NA	NA	13	TRBJ1-2	CASSSGPDYGYTF	TGTGCCAGCAGTTCCGGGCCAGACTATGGCTACACCTTC
TRBV28	NA	NA	13	TRBJ2-7	CATGGTPLYEQYF	TGTGCCACCGGGGGAACCCCTCTCTACGAGCAGTACTTC
TRBV27	NA	few	13	TRBJ1-6	CASSFLNNSPLHF	TGTGCCAGCAGTTTCCTTAATAATTCACCCCTCCACTTT
TRBV24-1	NA	NA	14	TRBJ2-3	CATSDFGQTDTQYF	TGTGCCACCAGTGATTTCGGACAGACAGATACGCAGTATTTT
TRBV7-2	NA	NA	15	TRBJ2-7	CASTLSRTASYEQYF	TGTGCCAGCACCTTGAGCAGGACAGCCTCCTACGAGCAGTACTTC
TRBV7-8	TRBD1	NA	13	TRBJ1-2	CASSLGQGRGYTF	TGTGCCAGCAGCTTAGGACAGGGGAGGGGCTACACCTTC
TRBV6-5	NA	few	14	TRBJ1-1	CASSYGRRNTEAFF	TGTGCCAGCAGTTACGGCCGGAGAAACACTGAAGCTTTCTTT
TRBV7-2	NA	NA	13	TRBJ2-7	CASSLSGGEEQYF	TGTGCCAGCAGCTTATCCGGGGGCGAAGAGCAGTACTTC
TRBV29-1	NA	NA	13	TRBJ2-7	CSVRREPSYEQYF	TGCAGCGTCAGGAGGGAGCCCTCCTACGAGCAGTACTTC
TRBV9	NA	once	15	TRBJ2-1	CASSAQGSSYNEQFF	TGTGCCAGCAGCGCACAGGGTAGCTCCTACAATGAGCAGTTCTTC
TRBV3-1/TRBV3-2	NA	NA	13	TRBJ1-1	CASSQVDGTEAFF	TGTGCCAGCAGCCAAGTGGATGGCACTGAAGCTTTCTTT
TRBV12-3/TRBV12-4	NA	NA	12	TRBJ2-7	CASSRSYYEQYF	TGTGCCAGTAGCAGGTCGTACTACGAGCAGTACTTC